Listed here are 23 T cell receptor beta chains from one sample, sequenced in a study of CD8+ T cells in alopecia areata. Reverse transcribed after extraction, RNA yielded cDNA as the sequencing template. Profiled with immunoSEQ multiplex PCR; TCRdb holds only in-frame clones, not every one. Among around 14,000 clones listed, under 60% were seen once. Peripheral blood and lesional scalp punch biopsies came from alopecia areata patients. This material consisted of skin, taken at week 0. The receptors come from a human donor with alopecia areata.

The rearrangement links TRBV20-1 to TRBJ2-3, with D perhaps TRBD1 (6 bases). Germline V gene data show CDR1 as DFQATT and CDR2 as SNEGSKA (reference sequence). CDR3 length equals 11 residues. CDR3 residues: CSQGIQDTQYF. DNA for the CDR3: TGCAGCCAGGGGATCCAAGATACGCAGTATTTT.

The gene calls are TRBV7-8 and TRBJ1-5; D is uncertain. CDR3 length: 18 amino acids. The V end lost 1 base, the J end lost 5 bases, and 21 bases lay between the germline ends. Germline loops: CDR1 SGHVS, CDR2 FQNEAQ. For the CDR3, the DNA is TGTGCCAGCAGCTTAGATTTTAGGGTCGCCCCTAATTATCAGCCCCAGCATTTT. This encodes CASSLDFRVAPNYQPQHF. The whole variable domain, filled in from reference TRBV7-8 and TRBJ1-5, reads GAGVSQSPRYKVAKRGQDVALRCDPISGHVSLFWYQQALGQGPEFLTYFQNEAQLDKSGLPSDRFFAERPEGSVSTLKIQRTQQEDSAVYLCASSLDFRVAPNYQPQHFGDGTRLSIL.

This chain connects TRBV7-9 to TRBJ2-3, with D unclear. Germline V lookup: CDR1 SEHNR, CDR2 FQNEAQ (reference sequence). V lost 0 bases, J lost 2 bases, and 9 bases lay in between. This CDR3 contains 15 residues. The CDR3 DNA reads TGTGCCAGCAGCTTAGCAATGGGGTTCACAGATACGCAGTATTTT. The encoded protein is CASSLAMGFTDTQYF.

Here the CDR3 reads CASSIGLSPLHF. CDR3 in DNA: TGTGCCAGTAGTATCGGCCTTTCACCCCTCCACTTT. The V gene is TRBV19, the J gene TRBJ1-6; no reliable D call. This CDR3 region has 12 residues. The germline V gene has CDR1 LNHDA and CDR2 SQIVND (reference sequence). Trimming took 3 bases from V and 9 from J, leaving 6 bases between them.

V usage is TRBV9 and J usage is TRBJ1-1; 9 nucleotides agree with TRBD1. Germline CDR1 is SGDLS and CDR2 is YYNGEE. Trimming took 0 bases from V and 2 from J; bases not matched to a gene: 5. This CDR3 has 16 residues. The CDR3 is CASSVGQGQGNTEAFF. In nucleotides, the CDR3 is TGTGCCAGCAGCGTAGGACAGGGACAGGGAAACACTGAAGCTTTCTTT.

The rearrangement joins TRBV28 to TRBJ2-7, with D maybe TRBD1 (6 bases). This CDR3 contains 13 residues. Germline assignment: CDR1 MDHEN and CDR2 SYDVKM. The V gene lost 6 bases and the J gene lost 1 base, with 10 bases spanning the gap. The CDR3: CASRRQGSYEQYF. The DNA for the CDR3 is TGTGCCAGCAGGCGTCAGGGGTCCTACGAGCAGTACTTC.

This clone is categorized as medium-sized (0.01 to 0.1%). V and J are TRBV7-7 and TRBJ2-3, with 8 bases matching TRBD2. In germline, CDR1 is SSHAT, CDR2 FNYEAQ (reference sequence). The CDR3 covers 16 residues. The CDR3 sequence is CASAQSAAAGADTQYF. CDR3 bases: TGTGCTAGCGCACAGTCCGCGGCAGCGGGGGCAGATACGCAGTATTTT.

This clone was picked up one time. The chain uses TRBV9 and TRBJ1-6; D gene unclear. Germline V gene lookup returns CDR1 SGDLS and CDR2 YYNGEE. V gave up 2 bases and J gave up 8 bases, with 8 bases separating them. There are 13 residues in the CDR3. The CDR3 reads CASSVLLDSPLHF. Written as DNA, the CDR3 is TGTGCCAGCAGCGTGCTCTTGGATTCACCCCTCCACTTT.

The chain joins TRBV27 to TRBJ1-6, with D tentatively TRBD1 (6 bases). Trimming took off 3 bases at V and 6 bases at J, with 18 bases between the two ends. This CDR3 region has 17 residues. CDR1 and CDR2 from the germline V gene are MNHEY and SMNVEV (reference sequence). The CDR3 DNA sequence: TGTGCCAGCAGTTTGGGGGGGCCATACTCCGTTAATTCACCCCTCCACTTT. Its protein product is CASSLGGPYSVNSPLHF.

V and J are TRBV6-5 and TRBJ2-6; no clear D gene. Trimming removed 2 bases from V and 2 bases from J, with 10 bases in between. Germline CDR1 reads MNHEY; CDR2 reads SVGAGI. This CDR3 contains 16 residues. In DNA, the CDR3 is TGTGCCAGCAGTTACATCGCAGTGGCTGGGGCCAACGTCCTGACTTTC. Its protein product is CASSYIAVAGANVLTF.

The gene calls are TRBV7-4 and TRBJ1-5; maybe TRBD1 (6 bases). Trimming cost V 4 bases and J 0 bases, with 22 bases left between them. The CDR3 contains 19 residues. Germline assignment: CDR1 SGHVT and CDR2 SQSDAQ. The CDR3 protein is CASSSPGRGVFASNQPQHF. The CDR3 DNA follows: TGTGCCAGCAGCTCGCCGGGGAGGGGGGTCTTTGCTAGCAATCAGCCCCAGCATTTT.

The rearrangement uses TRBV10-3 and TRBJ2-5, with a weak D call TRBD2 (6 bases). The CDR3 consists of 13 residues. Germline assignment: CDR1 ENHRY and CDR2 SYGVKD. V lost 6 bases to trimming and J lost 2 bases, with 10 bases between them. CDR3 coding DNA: TGTGCCATCAGGCTAGCGCAACAAGAGACCCAGTACTTC. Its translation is CAIRLAQQETQYF.

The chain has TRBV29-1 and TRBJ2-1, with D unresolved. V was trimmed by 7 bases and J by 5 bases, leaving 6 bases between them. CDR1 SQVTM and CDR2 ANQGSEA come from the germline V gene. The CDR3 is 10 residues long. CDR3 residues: CSARNNEQFF. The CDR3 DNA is TGCAGCGCCCGGAACAATGAGCAGTTCTTC.

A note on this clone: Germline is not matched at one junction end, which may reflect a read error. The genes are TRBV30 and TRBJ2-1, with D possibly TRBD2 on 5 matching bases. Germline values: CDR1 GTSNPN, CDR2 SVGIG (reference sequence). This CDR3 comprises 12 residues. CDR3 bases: TGTGCCAGGAGCGGTGGTCGGAATGAGCAGTTCTTC. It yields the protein CARSGGRNEQFF. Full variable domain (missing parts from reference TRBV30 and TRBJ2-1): SQTIHQWPATLVQPVGSPLSLECTVEGTSNPNLYWYRQAAGRGLQLLFYSVGIGQISSEVPQNLSASRPQDRQFILSSKKLLLSDSGFYLCARSGGRNEQFFGPGTRLTVL.

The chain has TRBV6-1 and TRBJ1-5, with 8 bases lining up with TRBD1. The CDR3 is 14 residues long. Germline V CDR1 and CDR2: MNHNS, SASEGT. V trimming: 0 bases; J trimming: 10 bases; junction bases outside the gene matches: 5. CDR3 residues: CASSEATGVGPQHF. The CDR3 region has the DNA TGTGCCAGCAGTGAAGCGACAGGGGTTGGACCCCAGCATTTT.

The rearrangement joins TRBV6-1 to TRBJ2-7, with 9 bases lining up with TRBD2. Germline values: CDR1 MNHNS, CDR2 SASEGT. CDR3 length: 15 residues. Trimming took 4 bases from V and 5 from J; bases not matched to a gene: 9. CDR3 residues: CASSAWYVAGDEQYF. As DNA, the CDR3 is TGTGCCAGCAGTGCTTGGTATGTAGCGGGGGACGAGCAGTACTTC.

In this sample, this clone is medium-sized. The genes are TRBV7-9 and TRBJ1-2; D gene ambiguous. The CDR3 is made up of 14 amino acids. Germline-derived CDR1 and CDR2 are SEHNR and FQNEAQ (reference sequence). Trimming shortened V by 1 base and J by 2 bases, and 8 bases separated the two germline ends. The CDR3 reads CASSLVRGNYGYTF. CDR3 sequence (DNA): TGTGCCAGCAGCTTAGTTCGAGGGAACTATGGCTACACCTTC.

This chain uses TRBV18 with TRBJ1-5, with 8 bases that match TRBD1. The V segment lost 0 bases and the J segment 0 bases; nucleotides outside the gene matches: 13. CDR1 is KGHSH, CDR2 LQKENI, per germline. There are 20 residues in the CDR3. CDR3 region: CASSPPVSGGVGYSNQPQHF. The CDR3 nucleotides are TGTGCCAGCTCACCACCCGTTTCAGGGGGCGTAGGGTATAGCAATCAGCCCCAGCATTTT. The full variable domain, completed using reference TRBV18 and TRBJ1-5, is NAGVMQNPRHLVRRRGQEARLRCSPMKGHSHVYWYRQLPEEGLKFMVYLQKENIIDESGMPKERFSAEFPKEGPSILRIQQVVRGDSAAYFCASSPPVSGGVGYSNQPQHFGDGTRLSIL.

In nucleotides, the CDR3 is TGTGCCAGTAGTCTCGGGACCTTGTCACGCGATACGCAGTATTTT. Protein product: CASSLGTLSRDTQYF. The V gene is TRBV19, the J gene TRBJ2-3, with D tentatively TRBD1 or TRBD2 (5 bases each). V dropped 5 bases and J dropped 6 bases, with 18 bases sitting between them. The CDR3 runs to 15 residues. Per the germline V gene, CDR1 is LNHDA and CDR2 is SQIVND (reference sequence).

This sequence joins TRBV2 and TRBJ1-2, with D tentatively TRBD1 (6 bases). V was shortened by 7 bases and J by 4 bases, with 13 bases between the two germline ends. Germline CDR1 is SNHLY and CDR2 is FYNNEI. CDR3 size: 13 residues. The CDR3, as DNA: TGTGCCAGCATGCCGGGACAAATCTATGGCTACACCTTC. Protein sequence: CASMPGQIYGYTF.

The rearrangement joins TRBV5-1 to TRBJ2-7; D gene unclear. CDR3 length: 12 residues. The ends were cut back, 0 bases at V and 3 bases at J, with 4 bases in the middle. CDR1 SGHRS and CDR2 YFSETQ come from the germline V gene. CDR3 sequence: CASSLVSYEQYF. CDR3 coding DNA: TGCGCCAGCAGCTTGGTCAGCTACGAGCAGTACTTC.

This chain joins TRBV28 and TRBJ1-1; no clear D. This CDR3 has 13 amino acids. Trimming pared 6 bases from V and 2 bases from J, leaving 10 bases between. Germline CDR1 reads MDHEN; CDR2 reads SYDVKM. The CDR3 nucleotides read TGTGCCAGCAGCTTCAGTTTAAACACTGAAGCTTTCTTT. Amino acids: CASSFSLNTEAFF. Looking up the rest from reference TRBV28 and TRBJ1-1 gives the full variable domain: DVKVTQSSRYLVKRTGEKVFLECVQDMDHENMFWYRQDPGLGLRLIYFSYDVKMKEKGDIPEGYSVSREKKERFSLILESASTNQTSMYLCASSFSLNTEAFFGQGTRLTVV.

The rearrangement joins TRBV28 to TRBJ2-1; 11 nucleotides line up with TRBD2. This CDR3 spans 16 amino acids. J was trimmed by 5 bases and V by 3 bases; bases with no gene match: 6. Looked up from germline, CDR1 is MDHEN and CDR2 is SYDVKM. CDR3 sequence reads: CASSFDGTSGNNEQFF. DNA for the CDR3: TGTGCCAGCAGTTTCGACGGGACTAGCGGAAACAATGAGCAGTTCTTC. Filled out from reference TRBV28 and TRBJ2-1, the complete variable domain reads DVKVTQSSRYLVKRTGEKVFLECVQDMDHENMFWYRQDPGLGLRLIYFSYDVKMKEKGDIPEGYSVSREKKERFSLILESASTNQTSMYLCASSFDGTSGNNEQFFGPGTRLTVL.